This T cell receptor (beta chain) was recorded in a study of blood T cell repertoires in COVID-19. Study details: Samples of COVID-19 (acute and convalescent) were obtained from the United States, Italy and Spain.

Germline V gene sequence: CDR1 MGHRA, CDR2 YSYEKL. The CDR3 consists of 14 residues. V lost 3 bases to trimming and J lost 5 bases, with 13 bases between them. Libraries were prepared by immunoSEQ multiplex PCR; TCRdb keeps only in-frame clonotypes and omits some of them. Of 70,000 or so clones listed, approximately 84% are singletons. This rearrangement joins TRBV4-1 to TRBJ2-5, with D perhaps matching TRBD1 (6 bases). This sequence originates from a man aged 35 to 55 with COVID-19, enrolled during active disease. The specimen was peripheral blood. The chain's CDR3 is CASSQPSRGETQYF. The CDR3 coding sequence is TGCGCCAGCAGCCAGCCCAGTAGGGGGGAGACCCAGTACTTC.